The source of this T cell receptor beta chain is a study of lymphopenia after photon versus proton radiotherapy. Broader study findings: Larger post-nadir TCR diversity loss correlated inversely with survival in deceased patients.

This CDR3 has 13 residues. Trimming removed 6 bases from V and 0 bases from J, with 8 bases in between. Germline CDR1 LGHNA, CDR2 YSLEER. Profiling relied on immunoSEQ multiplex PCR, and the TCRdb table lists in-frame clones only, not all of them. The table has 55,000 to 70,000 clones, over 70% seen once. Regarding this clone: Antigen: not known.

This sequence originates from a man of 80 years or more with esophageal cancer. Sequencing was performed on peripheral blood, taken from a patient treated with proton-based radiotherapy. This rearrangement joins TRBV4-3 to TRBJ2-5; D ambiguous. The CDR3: CASSPIYQETQYF. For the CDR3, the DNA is TGCGCCAGCAGTCCTATATACCAAGAGACCCAGTACTTC.